The 27 T cell receptor beta chains below were found in one sample sequenced in a study of blood T cell repertoires in COVID-19. Using immunoSEQ multiplex PCR, the repertoire was profiled, and TCRdb retains in-frame clones only, with some absent. The sample carries 300,000 to 350,000 clones, around 90% recorded once. The specimen sequenced was PBMCs or T cells enriched from blood (not recorded which). The receptors stem from a woman aged 18-29 years with acute COVID-19.

This clone has a handful of counts. The chain carries TRBV25-1 and TRBJ1-6; 8 nucleotides line up with TRBD1. The V and J ends lost 1 base and 5 bases, in that order; junction bases with no gene match: 4. The CDR3 is 16 residues long. Germline V gene sequence: CDR1 MGHDK, CDR2 SYGVNS. CDR3 protein: CASSEWNRGNNSPLHF. The DNA for the CDR3 is TGTGCCAGCAGTGAATGGAACAGGGGGAATAATTCACCCCTCCACTTT.

The rearrangement joins TRBV28 to TRBJ1-6, with D possibly being TRBD1 (6 bases). Germline-derived CDR1 and CDR2 are MDHEN and SYDVKM. With 4 bases removed from V and 4 bases from J, the gap between germline ends came to 11 bases. There are 15 residues in the CDR3. For the CDR3, the DNA is TGTGCCAGCAGTTACCCAGGACAGTATAATTCACCCCTCCACTTT. This encodes CASSYPGQYNSPLHF.

The V call is TRBV11-2, the J call TRBJ2-7, with 7 bases that match TRBD2. V shed 3 bases, J shed 3 bases, and the junction held 8 bases outside the gene matches. The V gene's germline CDR1 is SGHAT and CDR2 FQNNGV. The CDR3 contains 15 residues. CDR3 region: CASSLALGRNYEQYF. The CDR3, as DNA: TGTGCCAGCAGCTTGGCCCTCGGGAGGAACTACGAGCAGTACTTC.

The CDR3 bases are TGTGCCAGCAGCCGGAGACAGGGCTCCTACGAGCAGTACTTC. This gives the protein CASSRRQGSYEQYF. The chain uses TRBV28 and TRBJ2-7; 7 bases match TRBD1. Germline-derived CDR1 and CDR2 are MDHEN and SYDVKM. Trimming removed 6 bases from V and 0 bases from J; junction bases left unmatched: 5. This CDR3 contains 14 residues.

Here the CDR3 reads CASSFNRDGELFF. Written as DNA, the CDR3 is TGTGCCAGCAGCTTTAACCGAGACGGGGAGCTGTTTTTT. V gene TRBV7-3 combines with J gene TRBJ2-2; D ambiguous. Germline V gene data show CDR1 as SGHTA and CDR2 as FQGTGA. The V gene lost 3 bases and the J gene lost 7 bases, with 9 bases spanning the gap. The CDR3 spans 13 residues.

This sequence joins TRBV14 and TRBJ1-2, with unresolved D. The CDR3 length is 12 residues. Trimming stripped 4 bases from V and 7 bases from J, with 10 bases between. Germline assignment: CDR1 SGHDN and CDR2 FVKESK. DNA for the CDR3: TGTGCCAGCAGCCCCCAGGATTCTGGCTACACCTTC. It is translated as CASSPQDSGYTF.

V is TRBV7-3 and J is TRBJ2-7; 8 bases are shared with TRBD1. The CDR3 totals 14 residues. Trimming took 5 bases from V and 0 from J; bases not matched to a gene: 3. CDR1 and CDR2 from the germline V gene are SGHTA and FQGTGA. CDR3 in amino acids: CASSRTGSSYEQYF. The CDR3 nucleotides are TGTGCCAGCAGCCGGACAGGGAGCTCCTACGAGCAGTACTTC.

This clone was observed a handful of times. The chain has TRBV5-6 and TRBJ2-7, with 9 bases aligning to TRBD2. The ends lost 2 bases at V and 4 bases at J; junction bases unmatched: 4. The CDR3 runs to 14 residues. CDR1 is SGHDT, CDR2 YYEEEE, per germline. The CDR3 is CASSFVSGRYEQYF. The CDR3 DNA reads as TGTGCCAGCAGCTTCGTCAGCGGGAGGTACGAGCAGTACTTC. Variable domain in full (rest from reference TRBV5-6 and TRBJ2-7): DAGVTQSPTHLIKTRGQQVTLRCSPKSGHDTVSWYQQALGQGPQFIFQYYEEEERQRGNFPDRFSGHQFPNYSSELNVNALLLGDSALYLCASSFVSGRYEQYFGPGTRLTVT.

The CDR3 coding sequence is TGTGCCACCAGCAGTATACAGGGACACTATGGCTACACCTTC. This encodes CATSSIQGHYGYTF. V and J are TRBV15 and TRBJ1-2, with D tentatively TRBD1 (6 bases). CDR1 LNHNV and CDR2 YYDKDF come from the germline V gene (reference sequence). The CDR3 sequence is 14 residues long. Trimming pared 3 bases from V and 3 bases from J, leaving 11 bases between. Full variable domain (missing parts from reference TRBV15 and TRBJ1-2): DAMVIQNPRYQVTQFGKPVTLSCSQTLNHNVMYWYQQKSSQAPKLLFHYYDKDFNNEADTPDNFQSRRPNTSFCFLDIRSPGLGDTAMYLCATSSIQGHYGYTFGSGTRLTVV.

This rearrangement joins TRBV28 to TRBJ1-1, with a tentative D call TRBD1 (5 bases). Trimming cost V 6 bases and J 1 base, with 18 bases left between them. The CDR3 length is 16 residues. The germline CDR1 and CDR2 sequences are MDHEN and SYDVKM. The CDR3: CASRHRLVGENTEAFF. The CDR3 DNA follows: TGTGCCAGCAGACACCGACTTGTAGGGGAGAACACTGAAGCTTTCTTT.

The DNA for the CDR3 is TGTGCTAGTGGCTCCGGGACTGGCAATGAGCAGTTCTTC. This sequence encodes CASGSGTGNEQFF. The gene calls are TRBV12-5 and TRBJ2-1; D might be TRBD2 (6 bases). The germline V gene has CDR1 LGHNT and CDR2 FRNRAP. The V gene lost 6 bases and the J gene lost 6 bases, with 12 bases spanning the gap. The CDR3 is 13 amino acids.

The chain joins TRBV14 to TRBJ1-1; TRBD1 might be the D (6 bases). With 6 bases removed from V and 6 bases from J, the gap between germline ends came to 14 bases. The CDR3 is 13 residues long. The V gene's germline CDR1 is SGHDN and CDR2 FVKESK. The CDR3 loop is CASSLGGLAEAFF. In DNA, the CDR3 is TGTGCCAGCAGTTTGGGGGGGCTGGCTGAAGCTTTCTTT.

The chain carries TRBV9 and TRBJ1-1; unclear D gene. The CDR3 loop spans 15 amino acids. Trimming left V 0 bases short and J 0 bases short, with 9 bases between. Germline-derived CDR1 and CDR2 are SGDLS and YYNGEE. CDR3 protein: CASSVVGDLNTEAFF. The CDR3, as DNA: TGTGCCAGCAGCGTAGTCGGAGACCTGAACACTGAAGCTTTCTTT.

J is TRBJ1-1 and V is TRBV28; no clear D. The CDR3 contains 13 residues. Germline V CDR1 and CDR2: MDHEN, SYDVKM. Trimming removed 7 bases at V and 4 bases at J, with 13 bases between. CDR3: CASIPWEFTEAFF. DNA for the CDR3: TGTGCCAGCATCCCCTGGGAGTTCACTGAAGCTTTCTTT.

The rearrangement uses TRBV30 and TRBJ2-7, with 8 bases aligning to TRBD1. The trim removed 4 bases at V and 6 bases at J, leaving 11 bases unmatched. Germline V gives CDR1 GTSNPN, CDR2 SVGIG (reference sequence). CDR3 size: 14 residues. CDR3 DNA: TGTGCCTGGAATGACCGGGACAGGATCCCCGAGCAGTACTTC. This codes for CAWNDRDRIPEQYF. Using reference TRBV30 and TRBJ2-7 for the parts outside the CDR3, the full variable domain is SQTIHQWPATLVQPVGSPLSLECTVEGTSNPNLYWYRQAAGRGLQLLFYSVGIGQISSEVPQNLSASRPQDRQFILSSKKLLLSDSGFYLCAWNDRDRIPEQYFGPGTRLTVT.

V is TRBV24-1 and J is TRBJ1-2; 11 bases map to TRBD1. The germline V gene encodes CDR1 KGHDR and CDR2 SFDVKD. V trimming: 9 bases; J trimming: 8 bases; junction bases outside the gene matches: 7. The CDR3 extends over 13 amino acids. The CDR3 region is CATQGQGAEGYTF. The DNA for the CDR3 is TGTGCCACCCAAGGACAGGGGGCAGAGGGCTACACCTTC.

The V and J genes are TRBV7-9 and TRBJ2-1; weak D call: TRBD1 (5 bases). CDR1 SEHNR and CDR2 FQNEAQ come from the germline V gene (reference sequence). The CDR3 is 14 amino acids. V lost 1 base and J lost 1, with 5 bases in between. The chain's CDR3 is CASSLEGSYNEQFF. In DNA, the CDR3 is TGTGCCAGCAGCTTAGAGGGGTCCTACAATGAGCAGTTCTTC. The variable domain in full, completed from reference TRBV7-9 and TRBJ2-1, reads DTGVSQNPRHKITKRGQNVTFRCDPISEHNRLYWYRQTLGQGPEFLTYFQNEAQLEKSRLLSDRFSAERPKGSFSTLEIQRTEQGDSAMYLCASSLEGSYNEQFFGPGTRLTVL.

This chain connects TRBV27 to TRBJ2-3; TRBD1 agrees at 9 bases. This CDR3 has 19 amino acids. From germline, CDR1 is MNHEY and CDR2 SMNVEV (reference sequence). The junction had 18 bases not matched to a gene; V was cut back by 4 bases and J by 4 bases. CDR3 sequence (DNA): TGTGCCAGCAGTTCAACACCGTACCCTTGGGACAGGGTAGCAGATACGCAGTATTTT. This encodes CASSSTPYPWDRVADTQYF.

Here the CDR3 DNA reads TGTGCCAGCAGCTTTAACAGGGGAGCTGGGGCCAACGTCCTGACTTTC. This codes for CASSFNRGAGANVLTF. The chain combines TRBV5-6 with TRBJ2-6; 7 bases align to TRBD1. Trimming took 2 bases from V and 2 from J; bases not matched to a gene: 4. The CDR3 length is 16 residues. Germline CDR1 SGHDT, CDR2 YYEEEE.

The chain uses TRBV7-3 and TRBJ1-3, with D possibly matching TRBD1 (5 bases). Germline V lookup: CDR1 SGHTA, CDR2 FQGTGA. The CDR3 is 15 amino acids. Trimming removed 1 base at V and 2 bases at J, with 9 bases between. CDR3 coding DNA: TGTGCCAGCAGCTTAAATCCAGGGCCTGGAAACACCATATATTTT. Translated: CASSLNPGPGNTIYF. The complete variable domain, with remaining parts taken from reference TRBV7-3 and TRBJ1-3, reads GAGVSQTPSNKVTEKGKYVELRCDPISGHTALYWYRQSLGQGPEFLIYFQGTGAADDSGLPNDRFFAVRPEGSVSTLKIQRTERGDSAVYLCASSLNPGPGNTIYFGEGSWLTVV.

This chain connects TRBV21-1 to TRBJ1-2; the table calls TRBD1, which could not be checked here. TRBV21-1 is recorded as a pseudogene. The CDR3 runs to 16 residues. As DNA, the CDR3 is TGTGCCAGCAGCAACTATCGGGACAGGGGATCGGGCGGCTACACCTTC. Translated: CASSNYRDRGSGGYTF.

Here the CDR3 DNA reads TGTGCCAGCAACCTCAATTCCGGGCAGGGGGGCAATCAGCCCCAGCATTTT. Protein product: CASNLNSGQGGNQPQHF. The chain couples TRBV28 to TRBJ1-5; 7 positions agree with TRBD1. Germline lookup yields CDR1 MDHEN and CDR2 SYDVKM. The trim removed 7 bases at V and 2 bases at J, leaving 14 bases unmatched. The CDR3 loop spans 17 amino acids. The complete variable domain, with remaining parts taken from reference TRBV28 and TRBJ1-5, reads DVKVTQSSRYLVKRTGEKVFLECVQDMDHENMFWYRQDPGLGLRLIYFSYDVKMKEKGDIPEGYSVSREKKERFSLILESASTNQTSMYLCASNLNSGQGGNQPQHFGDGTRLSIL.

The chain couples TRBV7-2 to TRBJ1-1; D is unresolved. This CDR3 spans 16 amino acids. CDR1 and CDR2 (germline): SGHTA, FQGNSA. Trimming shortened V by 5 bases and J by 3 bases, and 19 bases separated the two germline ends. CDR3 nucleotide sequence: TGTGCCAGCAGCGCCAGCGGGTGGAATGCGGACACTGAAGCTTTCTTT. As protein: CASSASGWNADTEAFF.

CDR3 residues: CASSLISGTGGSEQYF. CDR3 bases: TGCGCCAGCAGCTTAATCTCCGGGACAGGCGGGTCCGAGCAGTACTTC. V and J are TRBV5-1 and TRBJ2-7; 8 bases align to TRBD1. Germline V CDR1 and CDR2: SGHRS, YFSETQ. The CDR3 contains 16 residues. Unmatched junction bases numbered 13, after V lost 2 bases and J lost 6 bases.

This chain joins TRBV5-1 and TRBJ1-4; D is ambiguous. Trimming took 4 bases from V and 0 from J, leaving 13 bases between them. Germline CDR1 reads SGHRS; CDR2 reads YFSETQ. The CDR3 is made up of 16 amino acids. The CDR3 region is CASSPQVSSTNEKLFF. CDR3 DNA: TGCGCCAGCAGCCCCCAGGTCAGCTCAACTAATGAAAAACTGTTTTTT.

V gene TRBV6-5 combines with J gene TRBJ2-5; 7 nucleotides line up with TRBD2. Germline assignment: CDR1 MNHEY and CDR2 SVGAGI. The V gene end was trimmed by 0 bases and the J gene end by 5 bases; junction bases not matched to a gene: 3. The CDR3 extends over 14 amino acids. The CDR3 DNA reads TGTGCCAGCAGTTACTCATACGGGGGGGAGACCCAGTACTTC. Translating gives CASSYSYGGETQYF.

The chain couples TRBV28 to TRBJ2-7, with 11 nucleotides matching TRBD2. Trimming cost V 8 bases and J 3 bases; bases outside gene matches: 6. The germline CDR1 and CDR2 sequences are MDHEN and SYDVKM. The CDR3 consists of 14 residues. The CDR3 region has the DNA TGTGCCAGCCATCGAGGACTAGCGGGCTACGAGCAGTACTTC. It codes for CASHRGLAGYEQYF.